The T cell receptor beta chain described here comes from a study of blood T cell repertoires in COVID-19. As for the study in general: Nucleic acid was either cDNA or gDNA, and it came from T cells, B-cell-depleted T cells, or PBMCs.

As originally analysed: Researchers report that nucleated cell counts were estimated from reference gene primer amplification. Assay used: immunoSEQ multiplex PCR; TCRdb lists only in-frame clones, some missing. V and J calls and clone size follow that table, whereas D and trimming were derived from the DNA. The data hold approximately 450,000 clones, with about 85% observed a single time. Residents of about two dozen US areas, aged about 18 to 89 years, made up the participants. Source material: PBMCs or T cells enriched from blood (not recorded which). The source of this sequence is a woman younger than 30 with acute COVID-19.

Here the CDR3 DNA reads TGTGCCAGCAGTCCAGAGGTTCTGAACACTGAAGCTTTCTTT. It encodes CASSPEVLNTEAFF. The chain is built from TRBV27 and TRBJ1-1; D is unclear. The CDR3 length is 14 residues. V was shortened by 5 bases and J by 0 bases, with 10 bases between the two germline ends. The germline CDR1 and CDR2 sequences are MNHEY and SMNVEV (reference sequence).